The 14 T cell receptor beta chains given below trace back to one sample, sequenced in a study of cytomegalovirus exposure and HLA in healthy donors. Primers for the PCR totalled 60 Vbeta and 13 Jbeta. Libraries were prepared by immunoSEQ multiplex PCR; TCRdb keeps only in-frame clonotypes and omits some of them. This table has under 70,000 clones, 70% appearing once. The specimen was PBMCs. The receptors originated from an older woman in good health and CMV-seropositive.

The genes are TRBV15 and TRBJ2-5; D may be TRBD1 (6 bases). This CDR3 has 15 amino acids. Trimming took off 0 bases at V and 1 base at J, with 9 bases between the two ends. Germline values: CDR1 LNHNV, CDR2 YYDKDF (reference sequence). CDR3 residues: CATSRDRGRQETQYF. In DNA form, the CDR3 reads TGTGCCACCAGCAGAGACAGGGGCCGCCAAGAGACCCAGTACTTC.

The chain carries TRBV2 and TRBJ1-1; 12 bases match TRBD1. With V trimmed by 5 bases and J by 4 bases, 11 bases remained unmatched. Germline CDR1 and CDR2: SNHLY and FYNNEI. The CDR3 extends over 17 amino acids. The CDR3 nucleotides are TGTGCCAGCAGTCCCCGGGACAGGGGGCAGATCGGCACTGAAGCTTTCTTT. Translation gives CASSPRDRGQIGTEAFF.

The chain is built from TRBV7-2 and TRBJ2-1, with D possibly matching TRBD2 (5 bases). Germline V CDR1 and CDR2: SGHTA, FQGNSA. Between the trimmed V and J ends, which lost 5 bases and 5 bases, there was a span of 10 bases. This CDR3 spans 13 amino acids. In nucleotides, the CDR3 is TGTGCCAGCAGCAAACCGGGGAACAATGAGCAGTTCTTC. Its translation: CASSKPGNNEQFF.

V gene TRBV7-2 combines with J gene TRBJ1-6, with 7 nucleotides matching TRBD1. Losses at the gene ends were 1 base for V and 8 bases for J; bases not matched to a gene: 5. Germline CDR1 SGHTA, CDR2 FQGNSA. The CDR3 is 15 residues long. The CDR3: CASSLDGTAYSPLHF. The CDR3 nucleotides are TGTGCCAGCAGCTTAGACGGGACAGCGTATTCACCCCTCCACTTT.

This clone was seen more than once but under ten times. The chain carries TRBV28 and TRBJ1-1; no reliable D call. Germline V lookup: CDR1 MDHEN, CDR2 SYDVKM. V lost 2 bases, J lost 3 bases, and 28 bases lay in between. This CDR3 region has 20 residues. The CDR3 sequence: CASSLRRNIGLSAGDTEAFF. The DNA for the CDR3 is TGTGCCAGCAGTTTAAGGCGAAACATCGGGTTAAGCGCGGGAGACACTGAAGCTTTCTTT. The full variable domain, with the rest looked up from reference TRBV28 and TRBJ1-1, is DVKVTQSSRYLVKRTGEKVFLECVQDMDHENMFWYRQDPGLGLRLIYFSYDVKMKEKGDIPEGYSVSREKKERFSLILESASTNQTSMYLCASSLRRNIGLSAGDTEAFFGQGTRLTVV.

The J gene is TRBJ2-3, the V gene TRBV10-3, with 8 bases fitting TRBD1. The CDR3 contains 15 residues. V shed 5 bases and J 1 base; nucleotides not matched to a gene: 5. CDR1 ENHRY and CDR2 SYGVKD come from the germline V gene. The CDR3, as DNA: TGTGCCATCAGTCTGGACAGGGTTGGCACAGATACGCAGTATTTT. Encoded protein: CAISLDRVGTDTQYF.

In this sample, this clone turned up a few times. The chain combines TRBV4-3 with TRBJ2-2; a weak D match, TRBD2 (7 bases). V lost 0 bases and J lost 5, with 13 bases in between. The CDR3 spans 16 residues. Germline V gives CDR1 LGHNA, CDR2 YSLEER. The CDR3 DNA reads TGCGCCAGCAGCCAAGAGAGGGGGGGGAAGACCGGGGAGCTGTTTTTT. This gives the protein CASSQERGGKTGELFF.

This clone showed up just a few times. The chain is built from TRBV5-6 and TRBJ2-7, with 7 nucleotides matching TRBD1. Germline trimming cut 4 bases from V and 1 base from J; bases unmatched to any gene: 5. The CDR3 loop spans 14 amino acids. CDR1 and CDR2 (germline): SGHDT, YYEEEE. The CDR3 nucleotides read TGTGCCAGCAGCCCCGAGACAGGGTCCTACGAGCAGTACTTC. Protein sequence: CASSPETGSYEQYF.

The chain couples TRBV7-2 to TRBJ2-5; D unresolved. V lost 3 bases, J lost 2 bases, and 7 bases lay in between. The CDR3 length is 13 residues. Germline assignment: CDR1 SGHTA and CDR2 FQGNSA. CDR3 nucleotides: TGTGCCAGCAGCTTCGACTTACAAGAGACCCAGTACTTC. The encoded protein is CASSFDLQETQYF.

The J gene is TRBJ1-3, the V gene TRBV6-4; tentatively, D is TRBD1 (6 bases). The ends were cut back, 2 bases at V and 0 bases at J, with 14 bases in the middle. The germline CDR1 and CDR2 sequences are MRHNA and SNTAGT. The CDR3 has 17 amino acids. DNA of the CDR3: TGTGCCAGCAGTGACCGGACAGCTGACTCCTCTGGAAACACCATATATTTT. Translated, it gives CASSDRTADSSGNTIYF.

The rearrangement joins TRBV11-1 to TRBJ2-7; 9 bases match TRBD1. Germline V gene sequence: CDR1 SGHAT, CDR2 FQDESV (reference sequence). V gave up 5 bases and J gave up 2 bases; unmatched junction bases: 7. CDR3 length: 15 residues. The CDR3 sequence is CASSPTGGCPYEQYF. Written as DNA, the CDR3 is TGTGCCAGCAGCCCCACAGGGGGCTGCCCCTACGAGCAGTACTTC.

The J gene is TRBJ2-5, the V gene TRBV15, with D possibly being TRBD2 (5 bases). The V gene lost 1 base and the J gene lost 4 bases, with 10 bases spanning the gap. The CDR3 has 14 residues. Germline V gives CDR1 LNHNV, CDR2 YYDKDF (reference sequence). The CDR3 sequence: CATSRGSDSETQYF. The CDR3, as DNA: TGTGCCACCAGCAGAGGTTCGGACTCAGAGACCCAGTACTTC. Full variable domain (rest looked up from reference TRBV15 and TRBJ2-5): DAMVIQNPRYQVTQFGKPVTLSCSQTLNHNVMYWYQQKSSQAPKLLFHYYDKDFNNEADTPDNFQSRRPNTSFCFLDIRSPGLGDTAMYLCATSRGSDSETQYFGPGTRLLVL.

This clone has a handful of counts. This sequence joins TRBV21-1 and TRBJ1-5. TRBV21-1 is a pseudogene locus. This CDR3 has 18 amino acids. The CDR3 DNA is TGTGCCAGCAGCTCTACCGGGAACCCTCAATATAGCAATCAGCCCCAGCATTTT. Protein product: CASSSTGNPQYSNQPQHF.

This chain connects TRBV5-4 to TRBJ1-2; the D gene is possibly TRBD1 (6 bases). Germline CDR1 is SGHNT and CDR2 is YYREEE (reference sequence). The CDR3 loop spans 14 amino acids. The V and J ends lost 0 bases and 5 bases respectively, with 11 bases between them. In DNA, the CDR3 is TGTGCCAGCAGCTTGGGGGGGCAGAGATATGGCTACACCTTC. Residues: CASSLGGQRYGYTF.